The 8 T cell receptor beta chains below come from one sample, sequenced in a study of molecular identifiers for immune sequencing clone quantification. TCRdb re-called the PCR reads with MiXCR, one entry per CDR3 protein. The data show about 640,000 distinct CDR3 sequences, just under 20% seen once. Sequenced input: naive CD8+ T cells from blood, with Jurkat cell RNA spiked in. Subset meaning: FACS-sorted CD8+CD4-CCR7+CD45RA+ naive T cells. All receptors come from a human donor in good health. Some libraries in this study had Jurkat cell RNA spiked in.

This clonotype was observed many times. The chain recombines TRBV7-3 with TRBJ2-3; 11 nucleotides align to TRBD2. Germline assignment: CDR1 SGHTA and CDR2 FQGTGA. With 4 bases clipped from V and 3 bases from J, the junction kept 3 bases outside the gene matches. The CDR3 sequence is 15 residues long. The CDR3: CASSSGLAETDTQYF. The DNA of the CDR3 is TGTGCCAGCAGCTCGGGACTAGCGGAAACAGATACGCAGTATTTT.

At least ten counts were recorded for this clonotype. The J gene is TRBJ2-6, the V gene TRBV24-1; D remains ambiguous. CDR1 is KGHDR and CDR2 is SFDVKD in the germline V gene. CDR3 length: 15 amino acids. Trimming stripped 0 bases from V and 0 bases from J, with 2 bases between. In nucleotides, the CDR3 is TGTGCCACCAGTGATTTGAACTCTGGGGCCAACGTCCTGACTTTC. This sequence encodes CATSDLNSGANVLTF.

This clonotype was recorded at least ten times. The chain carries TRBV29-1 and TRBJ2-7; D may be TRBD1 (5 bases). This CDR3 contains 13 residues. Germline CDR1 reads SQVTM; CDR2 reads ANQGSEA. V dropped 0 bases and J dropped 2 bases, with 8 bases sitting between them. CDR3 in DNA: TGCAGCGTTGAAGAAGACAGCACCTACGAGCAGTACTTC. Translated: CSVEEDSTYEQYF.

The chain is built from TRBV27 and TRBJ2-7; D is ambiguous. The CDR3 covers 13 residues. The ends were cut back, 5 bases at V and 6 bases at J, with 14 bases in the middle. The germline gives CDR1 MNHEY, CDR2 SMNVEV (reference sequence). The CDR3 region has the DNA TGTGCCAGCAGTCCCCAGTGGCCTATCGAGCAGTACTTC. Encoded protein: CASSPQWPIEQYF.

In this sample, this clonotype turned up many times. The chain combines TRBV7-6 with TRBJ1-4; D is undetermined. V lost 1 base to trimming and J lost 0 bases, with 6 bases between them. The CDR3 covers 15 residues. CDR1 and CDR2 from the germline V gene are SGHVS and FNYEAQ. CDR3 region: CASSLEGATNEKLFF. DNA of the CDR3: TGTGCCAGCAGCTTAGAAGGAGCAACTAATGAAAAACTGTTTTTT.

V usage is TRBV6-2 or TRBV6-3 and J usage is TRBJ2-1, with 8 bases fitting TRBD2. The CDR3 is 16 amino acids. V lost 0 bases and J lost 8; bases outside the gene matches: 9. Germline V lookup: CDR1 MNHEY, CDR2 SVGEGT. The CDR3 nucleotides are TGTGCCAGCAGTTACTCGAGAGCGGGAGCCCCCCATGAGCAGTTCTTC. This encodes CASSYSRAGAPHEQFF.

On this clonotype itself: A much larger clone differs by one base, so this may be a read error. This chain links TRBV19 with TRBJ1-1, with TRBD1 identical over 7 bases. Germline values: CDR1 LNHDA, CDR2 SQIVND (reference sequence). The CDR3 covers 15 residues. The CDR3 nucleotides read TGTGCCAGTAGTAACCGGGACAGTCGTAACACTGGAGCTTTCTTT. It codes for CASSNRDSRNTGAFF.

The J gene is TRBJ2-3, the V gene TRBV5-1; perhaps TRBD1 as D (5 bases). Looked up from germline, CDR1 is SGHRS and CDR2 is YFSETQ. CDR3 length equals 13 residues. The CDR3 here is CVSSKGNTDTQYF. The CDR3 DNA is TGCGTCAGTAGCAAGGGGAACACAGATACGCAGTATTTT. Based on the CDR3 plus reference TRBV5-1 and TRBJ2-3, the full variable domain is KAGVTQTPRYLIKTRGQQVTLSCSPISGHRSVSWYQQTPGQGLQFLFEYFSETQRNKGNFPGRFSGRQFSNSRSEMNVSTLELGDSALYLCVSSKGNTDTQYFGPGTRLTVL.